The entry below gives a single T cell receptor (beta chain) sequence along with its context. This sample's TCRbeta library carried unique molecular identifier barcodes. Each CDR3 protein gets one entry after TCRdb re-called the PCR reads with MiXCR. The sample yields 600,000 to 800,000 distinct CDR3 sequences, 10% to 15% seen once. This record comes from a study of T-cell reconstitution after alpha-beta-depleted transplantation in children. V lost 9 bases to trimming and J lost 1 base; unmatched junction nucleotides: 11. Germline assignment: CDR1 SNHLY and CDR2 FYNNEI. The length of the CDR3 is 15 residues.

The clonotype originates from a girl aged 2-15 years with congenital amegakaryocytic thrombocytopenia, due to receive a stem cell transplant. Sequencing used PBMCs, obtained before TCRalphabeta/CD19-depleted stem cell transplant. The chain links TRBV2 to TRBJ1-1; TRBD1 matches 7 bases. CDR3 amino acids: CASSTGLGPNTEAFF. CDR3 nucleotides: TGTGCCAGTTCGACAGGGTTAGGGCCGAACACTGAAGCTTTCTTT.